This T cell receptor (beta chain) was sequenced during a study of T cell responses to AZD1222 COVID-19 vaccine. Sequencing was performed with immunoSEQ multiplex PCR; in TCRdb, only in-frame clones are kept and a portion is missing. The sample includes 150,000 to 180,000 clones, 80% to 90% of them seen just once. This CDR3 comprises 14 residues. Germline CDR1 MNHNS, CDR2 SASEGT. The V end was cut by 3 bases, the J end by 4 bases, with 12 bases between. The clonotype comes from an adult in good health. Sequences were derived from peripheral blood, sampled on day 0 of MenACWY control vaccination. The chain is built from TRBV6-1 and TRBJ1-2; a weak D match, TRBD1 (5 bases). The CDR3 sequence is CASSDPGRPYGYTF. CDR3 nucleotide sequence: TGTGCCAGCAGTGACCCGGGACGGCCCTATGGCTACACCTTC.